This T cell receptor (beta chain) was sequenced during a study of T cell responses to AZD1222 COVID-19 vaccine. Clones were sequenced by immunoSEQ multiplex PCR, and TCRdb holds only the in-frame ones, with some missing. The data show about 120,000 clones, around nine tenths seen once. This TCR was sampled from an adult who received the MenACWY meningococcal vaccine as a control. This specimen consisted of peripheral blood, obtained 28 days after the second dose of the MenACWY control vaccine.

Here the CDR3 reads CASSSRDRETQYF. DNA for the CDR3: TGTGCCAGCAGCTCGAGGGATCGGGAGACCCAGTACTTC. The genes are TRBV7-3 and TRBJ2-5; TRBD2 is a possible D gene (5 bases). CDR1 and CDR2 from the germline V gene are SGHTA and FQGTGA. The CDR3 spans 13 residues. The V end lost 4 bases, the J end lost 5 bases, and 11 bases lay between the germline ends.